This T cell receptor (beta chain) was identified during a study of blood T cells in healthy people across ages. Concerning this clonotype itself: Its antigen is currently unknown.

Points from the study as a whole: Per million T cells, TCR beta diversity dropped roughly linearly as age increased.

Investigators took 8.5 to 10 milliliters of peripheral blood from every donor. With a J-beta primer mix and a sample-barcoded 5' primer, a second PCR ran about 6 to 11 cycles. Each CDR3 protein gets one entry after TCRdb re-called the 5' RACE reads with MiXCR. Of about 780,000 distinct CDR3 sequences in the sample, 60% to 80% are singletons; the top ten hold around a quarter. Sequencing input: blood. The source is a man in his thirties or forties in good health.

The CDR3 sequence: CASSQGKRSGANVLTF. For the CDR3, the DNA is TGCGCCAGCAGCCAAGGCAAGCGCTCTGGGGCCAACGTCCTGACTTTC. The V call is TRBV4-3, the J call TRBJ2-6; no clear D. Germline values: CDR1 LGHNA, CDR2 YSLEER. Trimming took 1 base from V and 0 from J, leaving 7 bases between them. This CDR3 contains 16 residues.